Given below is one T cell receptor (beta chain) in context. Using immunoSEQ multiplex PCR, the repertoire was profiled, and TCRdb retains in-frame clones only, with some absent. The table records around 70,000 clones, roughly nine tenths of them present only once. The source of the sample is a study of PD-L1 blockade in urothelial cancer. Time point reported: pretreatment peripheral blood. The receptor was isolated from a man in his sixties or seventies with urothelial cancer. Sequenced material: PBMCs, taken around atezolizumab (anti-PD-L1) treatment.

The CDR3 is CASSRRTLSYNEQFF. Written as DNA, the CDR3 is TGTGCCAGCAGTCGGAGGACTTTGTCCTACAATGAGCAGTTCTTC. The chain couples TRBV6-5 to TRBJ2-1, with D tentatively TRBD2 (5 bases). V shed 5 bases and J shed 1 base, with 12 bases lying between them. The CDR3 spans 15 residues. Germline V CDR1 and CDR2: MNHEY, SVGAGI.